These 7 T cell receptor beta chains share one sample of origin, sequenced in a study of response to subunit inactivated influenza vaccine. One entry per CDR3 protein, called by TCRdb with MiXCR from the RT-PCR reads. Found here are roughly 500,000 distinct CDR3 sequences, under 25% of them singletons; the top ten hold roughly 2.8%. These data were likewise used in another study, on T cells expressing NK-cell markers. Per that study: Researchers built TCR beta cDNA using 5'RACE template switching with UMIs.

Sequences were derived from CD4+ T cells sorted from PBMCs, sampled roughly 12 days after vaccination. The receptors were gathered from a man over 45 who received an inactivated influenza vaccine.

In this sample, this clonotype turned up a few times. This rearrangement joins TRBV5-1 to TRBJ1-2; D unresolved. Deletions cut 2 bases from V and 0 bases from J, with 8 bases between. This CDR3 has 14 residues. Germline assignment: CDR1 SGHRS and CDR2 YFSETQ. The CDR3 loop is CASSLGETNYGYTF. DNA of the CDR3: TGCGCCAGCAGCTTAGGCGAAACTAACTATGGCTACACCTTC.

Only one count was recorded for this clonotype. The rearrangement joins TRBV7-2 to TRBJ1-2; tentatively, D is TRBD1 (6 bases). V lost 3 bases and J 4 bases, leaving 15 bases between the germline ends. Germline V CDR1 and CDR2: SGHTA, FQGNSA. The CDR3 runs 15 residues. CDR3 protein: CASSFNRDNRYGYTF. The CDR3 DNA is TGTGCCAGCAGCTTCAACCGGGACAACCGCTATGGCTACACCTTC. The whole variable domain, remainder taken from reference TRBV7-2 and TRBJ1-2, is GAGVSQSPSNKVTEKGKDVELRCDPISGHTALYWYRQSLGQGLEFLIYFQGNSAPDKSGLPSDRFSAERTGGSVSTLTIQRTQQEDSAVYLCASSFNRDNRYGYTFGSGTRLTVV.

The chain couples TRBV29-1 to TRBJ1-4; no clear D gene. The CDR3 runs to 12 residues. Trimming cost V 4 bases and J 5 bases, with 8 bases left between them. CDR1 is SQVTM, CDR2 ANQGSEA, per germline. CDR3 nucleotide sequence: TGCAGCGTTGTGAAGGAAAATGAAAAACTGTTTTTT. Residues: CSVVKENEKLFF.

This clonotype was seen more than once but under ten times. Here the CDR3 reads CSASPGTGGRETQYF. In DNA, the CDR3 is TGCAGTGCTAGTCCCGGGACAGGGGGCCGAGAGACCCAGTACTTC. The chain carries TRBV20-1 and TRBJ2-5, with 12 bases that match TRBD1. Germline loops: CDR1 DFQATT, CDR2 SNEGSKA (reference sequence). The length of the CDR3 is 15 residues. The J segment lost 4 bases and the V segment lost 3 bases, leaving 6 bases of the junction unmatched.

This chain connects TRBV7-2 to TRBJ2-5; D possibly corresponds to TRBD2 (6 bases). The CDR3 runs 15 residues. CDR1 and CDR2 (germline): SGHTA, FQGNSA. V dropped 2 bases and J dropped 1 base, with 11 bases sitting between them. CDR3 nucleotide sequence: TGTGCCAGCAGCTTACGGGCGGGACTCCAAGAGACCCAGTACTTC. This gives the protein CASSLRAGLQETQYF.

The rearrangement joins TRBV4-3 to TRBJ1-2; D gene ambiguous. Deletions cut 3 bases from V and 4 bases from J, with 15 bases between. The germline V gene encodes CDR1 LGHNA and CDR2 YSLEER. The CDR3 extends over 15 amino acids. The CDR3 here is CASSQSTDPSYGYTF. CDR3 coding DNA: TGCGCCAGCAGCCAGTCCACGGACCCATCCTATGGCTACACCTTC.

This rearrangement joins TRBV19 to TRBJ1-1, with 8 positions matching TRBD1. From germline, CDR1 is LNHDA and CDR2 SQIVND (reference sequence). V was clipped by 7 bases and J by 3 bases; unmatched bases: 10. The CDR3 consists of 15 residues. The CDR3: CASTTLDRVHTEAFF. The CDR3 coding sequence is TGTGCCAGTACTACCCTGGACAGGGTCCACACTGAAGCTTTCTTT.